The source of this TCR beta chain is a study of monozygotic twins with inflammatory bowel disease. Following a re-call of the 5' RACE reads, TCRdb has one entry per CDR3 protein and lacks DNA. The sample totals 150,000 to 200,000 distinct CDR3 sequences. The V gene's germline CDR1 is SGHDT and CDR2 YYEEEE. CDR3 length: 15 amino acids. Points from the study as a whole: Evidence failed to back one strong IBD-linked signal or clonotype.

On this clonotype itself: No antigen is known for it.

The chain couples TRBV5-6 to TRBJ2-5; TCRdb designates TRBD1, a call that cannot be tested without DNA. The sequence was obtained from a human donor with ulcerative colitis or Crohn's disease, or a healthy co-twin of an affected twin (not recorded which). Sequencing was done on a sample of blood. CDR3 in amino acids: CASSRQGHIQETQYF.